A few counts support the clone carrying this T cell receptor beta chain. The antigen is not known. The data are from a study of CD8 T cells in ankylosing spondylitis. Study-wide findings and caveats: In ankylosing spondylitis blood, a motif of roughly eight highly homologous TCR beta variants appeared characteristic.

TCRdb recomputed calls from the 5' RACE reads with MiXCR, one row per CDR3 protein. The sample includes about 540,000 distinct CDR3 sequences, roughly 13% of them seen just once. The CDR3 spans 16 residues. The trim removed 3 bases at V and 6 bases at J, leaving 11 bases unmatched. Germline V gene sequence: CDR1 SGHAT, CDR2 FQNNGV. This clonotype originated in a male donor with ankylosing spondylitis. The sequencing sample was made of blood, either unsorted or a sorted T cell fraction (not recorded which). The chain joins TRBV11-2 to TRBJ2-1; 7 bases match TRBD1. The CDR3 here is CASSFQRDSFTNEQFF. The CDR3 DNA reads as TGTGCCAGCAGCTTCCAACGGGACAGCTTCACCAATGAGCAGTTCTTC.